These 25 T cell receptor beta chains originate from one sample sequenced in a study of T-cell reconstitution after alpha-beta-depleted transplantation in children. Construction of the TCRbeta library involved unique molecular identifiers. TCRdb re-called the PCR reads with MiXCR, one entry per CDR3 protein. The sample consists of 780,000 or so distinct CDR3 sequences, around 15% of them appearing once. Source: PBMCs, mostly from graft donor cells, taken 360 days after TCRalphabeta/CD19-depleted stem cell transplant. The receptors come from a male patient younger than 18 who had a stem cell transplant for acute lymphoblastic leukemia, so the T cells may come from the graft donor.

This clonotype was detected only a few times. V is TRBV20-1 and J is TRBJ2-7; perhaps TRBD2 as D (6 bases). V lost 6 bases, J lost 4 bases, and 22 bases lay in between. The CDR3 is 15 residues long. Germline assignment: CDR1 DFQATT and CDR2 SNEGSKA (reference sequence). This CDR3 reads CSASAAPGGVYEQYF. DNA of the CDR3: TGCAGTGCCAGTGCCGCCCCGGGCGGGGTATACGAGCAGTACTTC.

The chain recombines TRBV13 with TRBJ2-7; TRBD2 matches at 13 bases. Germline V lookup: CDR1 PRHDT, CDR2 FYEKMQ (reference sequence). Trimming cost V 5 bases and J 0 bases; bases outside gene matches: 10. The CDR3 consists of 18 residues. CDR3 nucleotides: TGTGCCAGCAGCCACCGGACTAGCGGGGGCTTCTTCTCCTACGAGCAGTACTTC. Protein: CASSHRTSGGFFSYEQYF. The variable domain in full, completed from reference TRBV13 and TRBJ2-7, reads AAGVIQSPRHLIKEKRETATLKCYPIPRHDTVYWYQQGPGQDPQFLISFYEKMQSDKGSIPDRFSAQQFSDYHSELNMSSLELGDSALYFCASSHRTSGGFFSYEQYFGPGTRLTVT.

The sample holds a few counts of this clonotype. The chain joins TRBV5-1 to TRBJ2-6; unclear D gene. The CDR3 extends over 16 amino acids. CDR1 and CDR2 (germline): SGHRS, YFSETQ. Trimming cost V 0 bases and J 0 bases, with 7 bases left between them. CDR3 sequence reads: CASSLGQFSGANVLTF. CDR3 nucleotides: TGCGCCAGCAGCTTGGGGCAGTTCTCTGGGGCCAACGTCCTGACTTTC.

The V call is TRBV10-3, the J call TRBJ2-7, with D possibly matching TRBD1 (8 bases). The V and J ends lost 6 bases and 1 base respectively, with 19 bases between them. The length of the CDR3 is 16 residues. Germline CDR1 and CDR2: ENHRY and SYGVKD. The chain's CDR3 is CAIRAVSGTGSYEQYF. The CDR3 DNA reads TGTGCCATCAGGGCGGTAAGCGGGACAGGATCCTACGAGCAGTACTTC.

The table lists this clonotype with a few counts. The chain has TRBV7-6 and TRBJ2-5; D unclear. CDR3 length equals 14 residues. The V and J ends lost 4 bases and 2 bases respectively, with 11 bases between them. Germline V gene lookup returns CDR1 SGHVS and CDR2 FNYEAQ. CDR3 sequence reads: CASSSHPRQETQYF. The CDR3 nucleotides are TGTGCCAGCAGCTCCCATCCGAGGCAAGAGACCCAGTACTTC. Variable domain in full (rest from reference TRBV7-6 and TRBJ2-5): GAGVSQSPRYKVTKRGQDVALRCDPISGHVSLYWYRQALGQGPEFLTYFNYEAQQDKSGLPNDRFSAERPEGSISTLTIQRTEQRDSAMYRCASSSHPRQETQYFGPGTRLLVL.

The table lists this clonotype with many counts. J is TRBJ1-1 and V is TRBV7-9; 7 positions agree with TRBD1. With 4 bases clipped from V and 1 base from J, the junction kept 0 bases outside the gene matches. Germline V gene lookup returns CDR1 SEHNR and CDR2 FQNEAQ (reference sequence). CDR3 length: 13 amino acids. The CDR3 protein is CASSWDRNTEAFF. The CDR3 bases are TGTGCCAGCAGCTGGGACAGGAACACTGAAGCTTTCTTT.

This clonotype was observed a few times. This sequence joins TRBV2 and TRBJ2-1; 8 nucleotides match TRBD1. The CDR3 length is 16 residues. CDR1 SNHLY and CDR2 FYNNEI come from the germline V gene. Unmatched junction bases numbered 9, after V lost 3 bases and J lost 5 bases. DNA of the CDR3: TGTGCCAGCAGTGAGTTTTTGGGGACAGGCGACAATGAGCAGTTCTTC. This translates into CASSEFLGTGDNEQFF.

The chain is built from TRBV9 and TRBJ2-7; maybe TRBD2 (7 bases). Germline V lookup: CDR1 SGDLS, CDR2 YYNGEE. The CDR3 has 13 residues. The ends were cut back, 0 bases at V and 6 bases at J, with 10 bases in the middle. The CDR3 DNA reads TGTGCCAGCAGCGTAGAGGGGGGGGGCGAGCAGTACTTC. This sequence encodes CASSVEGGGEQYF.

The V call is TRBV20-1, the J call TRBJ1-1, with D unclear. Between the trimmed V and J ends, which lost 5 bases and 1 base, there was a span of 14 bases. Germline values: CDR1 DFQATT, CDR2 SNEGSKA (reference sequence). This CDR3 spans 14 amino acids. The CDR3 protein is CSADRARQNTEAFF. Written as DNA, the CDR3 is TGCAGTGCTGACCGCGCCAGGCAGAACACTGAAGCTTTCTTT.

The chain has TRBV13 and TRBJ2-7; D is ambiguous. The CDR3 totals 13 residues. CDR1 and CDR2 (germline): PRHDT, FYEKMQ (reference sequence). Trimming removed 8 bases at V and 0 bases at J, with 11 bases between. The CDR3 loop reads CASREANSYEQYF. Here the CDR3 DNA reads TGTGCCAGCCGCGAGGCTAACTCCTACGAGCAGTACTTC. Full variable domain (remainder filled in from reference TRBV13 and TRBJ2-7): AAGVIQSPRHLIKEKRETATLKCYPIPRHDTVYWYQQGPGQDPQFLISFYEKMQSDKGSIPDRFSAQQFSDYHSELNMSSLELGDSALYFCASREANSYEQYFGPGTRLTVT.

The CDR3 region is CASSLAPTTSAETQYF. CDR3 sequence (DNA): TGTGCCAGCAGCTTAGCGCCGACAACTAGCGCGGAGACCCAGTACTTC. This chain connects TRBV7-8 to TRBJ2-5, with 7 bases lining up with TRBD2. Germline V CDR1 and CDR2: SGHVS, FQNEAQ. The CDR3 is 16 residues long. Trimming took 0 bases from V and 5 from J; bases not matched to a gene: 9.

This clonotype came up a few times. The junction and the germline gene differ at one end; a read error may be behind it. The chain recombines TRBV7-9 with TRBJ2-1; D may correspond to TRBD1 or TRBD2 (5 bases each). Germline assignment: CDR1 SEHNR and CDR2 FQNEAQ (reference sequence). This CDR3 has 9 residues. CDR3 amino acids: CASSSLGDF. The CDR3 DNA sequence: TGTGCCAGCAGCTCTCTGGGGGACTTC.

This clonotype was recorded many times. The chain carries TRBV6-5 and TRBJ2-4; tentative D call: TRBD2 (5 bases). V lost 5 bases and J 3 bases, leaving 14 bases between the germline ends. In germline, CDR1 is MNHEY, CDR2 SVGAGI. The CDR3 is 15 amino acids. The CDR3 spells CASSHFPGDKNIQYF. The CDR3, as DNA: TGTGCCAGCAGTCACTTCCCCGGGGACAAAAACATTCAGTACTTC.

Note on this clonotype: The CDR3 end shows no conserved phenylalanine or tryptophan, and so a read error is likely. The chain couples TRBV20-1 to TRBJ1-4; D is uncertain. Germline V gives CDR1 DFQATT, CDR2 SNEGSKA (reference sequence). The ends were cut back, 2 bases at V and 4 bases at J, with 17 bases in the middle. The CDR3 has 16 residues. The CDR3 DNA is TGCAGTGCTAGATTCAGAATAAGGGCCCGTAATGAAAAACTGTTTATT. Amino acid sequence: CSARFRIRARNEKLFI.

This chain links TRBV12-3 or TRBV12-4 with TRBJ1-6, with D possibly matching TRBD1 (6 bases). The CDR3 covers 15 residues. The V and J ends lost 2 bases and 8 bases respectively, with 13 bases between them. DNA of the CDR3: TGTGCCAGCAGTTTAAGGGCAGAGGGGGATTCACCCCTCCACTTT. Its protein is CASSLRAEGDSPLHF.

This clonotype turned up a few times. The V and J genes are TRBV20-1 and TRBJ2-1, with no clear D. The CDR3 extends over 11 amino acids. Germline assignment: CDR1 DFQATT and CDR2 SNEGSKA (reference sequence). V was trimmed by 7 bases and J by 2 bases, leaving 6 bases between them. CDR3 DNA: TGCAGTGTAACGCCCTACAATGAGCAGTTCTTC. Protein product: CSVTPYNEQFF.

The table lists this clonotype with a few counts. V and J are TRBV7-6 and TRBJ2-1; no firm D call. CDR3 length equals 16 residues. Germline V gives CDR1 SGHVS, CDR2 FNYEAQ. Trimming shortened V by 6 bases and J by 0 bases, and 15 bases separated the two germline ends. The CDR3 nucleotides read TGTGCCAGCAGTTTTTATATACCAAGCTCCTACAATGAGCAGTTCTTC. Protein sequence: CASSFYIPSSYNEQFF.

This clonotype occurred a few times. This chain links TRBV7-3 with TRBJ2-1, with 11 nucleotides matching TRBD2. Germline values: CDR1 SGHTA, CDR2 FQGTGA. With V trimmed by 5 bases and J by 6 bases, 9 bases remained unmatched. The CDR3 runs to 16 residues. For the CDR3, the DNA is TGTGCCAGCAGCCCTTCCGGGACTAGCGGACTCAATGAGCAGTTCTTC. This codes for CASSPSGTSGLNEQFF.

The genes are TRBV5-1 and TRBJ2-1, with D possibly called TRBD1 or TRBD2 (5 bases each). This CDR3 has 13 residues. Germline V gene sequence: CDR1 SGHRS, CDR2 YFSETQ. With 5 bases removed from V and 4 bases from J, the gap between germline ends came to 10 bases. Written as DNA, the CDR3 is TGCGCCAGCAGTGGGACGATTTACAATGAGCAGTTCTTC. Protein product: CASSGTIYNEQFF.

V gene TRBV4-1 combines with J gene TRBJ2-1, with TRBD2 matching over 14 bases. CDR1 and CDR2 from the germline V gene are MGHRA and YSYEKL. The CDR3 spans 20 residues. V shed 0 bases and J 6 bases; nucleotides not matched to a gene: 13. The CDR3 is CASSQEPGLAGAFLLNEQFF. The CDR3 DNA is TGCGCCAGCAGCCAAGAACCGGGACTAGCGGGAGCATTCCTTCTCAATGAGCAGTTCTTC.

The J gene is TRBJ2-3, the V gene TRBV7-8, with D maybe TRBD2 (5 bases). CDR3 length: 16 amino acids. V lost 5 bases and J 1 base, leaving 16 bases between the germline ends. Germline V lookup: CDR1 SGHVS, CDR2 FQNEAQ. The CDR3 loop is CASSQERLLRTDTQYF. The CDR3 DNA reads TGTGCCAGCAGCCAAGAGCGGTTGCTCCGCACAGATACGCAGTATTTT.

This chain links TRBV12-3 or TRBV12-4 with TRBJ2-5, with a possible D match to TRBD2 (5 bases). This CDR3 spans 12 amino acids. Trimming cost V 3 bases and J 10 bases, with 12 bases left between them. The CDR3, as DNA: TGTGCCAGCAGTTTTGCTGGGGAGCTCCAGTACTTC. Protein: CASSFAGELQYF.

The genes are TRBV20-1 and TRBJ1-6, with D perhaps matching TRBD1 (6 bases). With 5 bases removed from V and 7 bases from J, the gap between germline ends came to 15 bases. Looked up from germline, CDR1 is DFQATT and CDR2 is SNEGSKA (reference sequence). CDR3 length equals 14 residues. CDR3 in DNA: TGCAGTGCTCTAACAGGGCAAGGGAATTCACCCCTCCACTTT. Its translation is CSALTGQGNSPLHF.

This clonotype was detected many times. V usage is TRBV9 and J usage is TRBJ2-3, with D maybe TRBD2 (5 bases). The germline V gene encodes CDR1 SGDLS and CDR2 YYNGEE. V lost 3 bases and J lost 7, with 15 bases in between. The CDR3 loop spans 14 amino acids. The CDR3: CASSAVGLPYTQYF. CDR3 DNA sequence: TGTGCCAGCAGCGCAGTCGGACTGCCTTATACGCAGTATTTT.

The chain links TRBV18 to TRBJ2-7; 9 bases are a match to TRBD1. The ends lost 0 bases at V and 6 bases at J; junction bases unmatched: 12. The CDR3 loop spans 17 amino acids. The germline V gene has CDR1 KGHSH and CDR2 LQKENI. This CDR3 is CASSPPILRQGVSEQYF. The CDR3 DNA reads TGTGCCAGCTCACCACCTATTCTACGACAGGGGGTAAGCGAGCAGTACTTC.